Listed below are T cell receptor beta chains from one sample, sequenced in a study of memory CD4+ T cells and cytomegalovirus serostatus. Sequencing was performed with immunoSEQ multiplex PCR; in TCRdb, only in-frame clones are kept and a portion is missing. This table holds some 46,000 clones, 77% found once. Material for sequencing was memory CD4+ T cells from blood. The source of these receptors is an adult in good health and CMV-seronegative. The CDR3 runs from the conserved cysteine through the conserved F or W. The D gene is left open where the match is weak. Where a row states a size, it is once, few, many or the class of an expanded clone; other rows omit it.

CDR3 protein	CDR3 DNA	J gene	V gene	clone size	D gene
CASSVAGGPSDTQYF	TGCGCCAGCAGCGTAGCGGGGGGGCCATCAGATACGCAGTATTTT	TRBJ2-3	TRBV5-1	.	TRBD2
CASTHRTGQVYGYTF	TGCGCCAGCACCCACCGTACTGGACAGGTCTATGGCTACACCTTC	TRBJ1-2	TRBV10-1	.	TRBD1
CASGYPEAFF	TGTGCCAGCGGATACCCCGAAGCTTTCTTT	TRBJ1-1	TRBV28	.	.
CASSSRGQDGYTF	TGTGCCAGTAGTTCCAGGGGGCAGGATGGCTACACCTTC	TRBJ1-2	TRBV19	few	TRBD1
CASSKGKGAEGYGYTF	TGTGCCAGCAGCAAAGGCAAGGGGGCGGAAGGCTATGGCTACACCTTC	TRBJ1-2	TRBV21-1	.	.
CAISEGVTNTEAFF	TGTGCCATCAGTGAGGGGGTTACGAACACTGAAGCTTTCTTT	TRBJ1-1	TRBV10-3	medium-sized	.
CASSLGGQGGAKNIQYF	TGCGCCAGCAGCTTGGGGGGACAGGGAGGCGCCAAAAACATTCAGTACTTC	TRBJ2-4	TRBV5-1	.	TRBD1
CASSLLTRDNQETQYF	TGTGCCAGCAGCTTGTTGACCCGGGACAACCAAGAGACCCAGTACTTC	TRBJ2-5	TRBV7-6	few	.
CASKIETGNYGYTF	TGTGCCAGCAAAATCGAGACAGGGAACTATGGCTACACCTTC	TRBJ1-2	TRBV6-5	.	TRBD1
CASSQEGQGNTDTQYF	TGTGCCAGCAGCCAAGAAGGCCAGGGCAACACAGATACGCAGTATTTT	TRBJ2-3	TRBV4-2	.	.
CASSLDVSGGETQYF	TGTGCCAGCAGCTTAGACGTTAGCGGGGGGGAGACCCAGTACTTC	TRBJ2-5	TRBV7-6	few	TRBD2
CANPRDRDSYEQYF	TGTGCCAACCCGCGGGACAGGGACTCCTACGAGCAGTACTTC	TRBJ2-7	TRBV2	few	TRBD1
CASSLLGAGNTIYF	TGCGCCAGCAGCTTGTTGGGCGCTGGAAACACCATATATTTT	TRBJ1-3	TRBV5-1	.	.
CASILSGLNEKLFF	TGTGCCAGCATATTGTCAGGACTTAATGAAAAACTGTTTTTT	TRBJ1-4	TRBV2	.	.
CASSLTGTGGYSGANVLTF	TGTGCCAGCAGCTTAACTGGGACAGGGGGCTACTCTGGGGCCAACGTCCTGACTTTC	TRBJ2-6	TRBV7-3	.	TRBD1
CASSLETDGETQYF	TGTGCCAGCAGCTTAGAGACCGACGGGGAGACCCAGTACTTC	TRBJ2-5	TRBV7-6	.	.
CASSGAGRNQPQHF	TGTGCCAGCAGTGGGGCAGGCCGCAATCAGCCCCAGCATTTT	TRBJ1-5	TRBV2	.	.
CASSQGEGLRAEAFF	TGTGCCAGCAGCCAAGGCGAGGGCCTGAGGGCTGAAGCTTTCTTT	TRBJ1-1	TRBV4-2	few	.
CASSPETASYGYTF	TGTGCCAGCAGTCCCGAGACAGCCTCCTATGGCTACACCTTC	TRBJ1-2	TRBV5-4	.	.
CASSPQPDSYGYTF	TGTGCCAGCTCACCACAACCGGACAGCTATGGCTACACCTTC	TRBJ1-2	TRBV18	few	.
CASSFQASYEQYF	TGTGCCAGCAGCTTCCAAGCTAGCTACGAGCAGTACTTC	TRBJ2-7	TRBV7-9	.	.
CASRDNGHGYGYTF	TGTGCCAGCAGGGACAATGGACACGGCTATGGCTACACCTTC	TRBJ1-2	TRBV6-5	few	.
CASSPTPTVEETQYF	TGTGCCAGCAGCCCCACTCCCACCGTAGAAGAGACCCAGTACTTC	TRBJ2-5	TRBV9	.	.
CASSFRQKSYNEQFF	TGTGCCAGCAGCTTTAGACAGAAAAGCTACAATGAGCAGTTCTTC	TRBJ2-1	TRBV7-8	.	.
CASTKTNAGNQPQHF	TGTGCCAGCACCAAAACGAATGCGGGAAATCAGCCCCAGCATTTT	TRBJ1-5	TRBV7-9	.	.
CASAAEDRGGYEQYF	TGTGCCAGCGCCGCCGAGGACAGGGGGGGCTACGAGCAGTACTTC	TRBJ2-7	TRBV7-6	.	TRBD1
CASSPSGTSGGSSYNEQFF	TGTGCCAGCAGCCCCTCCGGGACTAGCGGGGGAAGCTCCTACAATGAGCAGTTCTTC	TRBJ2-1	TRBV2	.	TRBD2
CSVDAGEGHF	TGCAGCGTTGACGCGGGGGAGGGTCATTTT	TRBJ2-3	TRBV29-1	once	TRBD2
CASSQDLEGRDYGYTF	TGCGCCAGCAGCCAAGATCTGGAGGGGCGAGACTATGGCTACACCTTC	TRBJ1-2	TRBV4-1	.	.
CASSLSTGAGSTEAFF	TGTGCCAGCAGTTTGAGTACGGGGGCGGGTAGCACTGAAGCTTTCTTT	TRBJ1-1	TRBV28	.	.
CASSGTTYEQYF	TGTGCCAGCAGCGGGACTACCTACGAGCAGTACTTC	TRBJ2-7	TRBV6-6	.	TRBD2
CASTPRTPESNTEAFF	TGTGCCAGTACCCCGAGGACACCCGAGAGTAACACTGAAGCTTTCTTT	TRBJ1-1	TRBV19	few	.
CASSSGPQGLNIQYF	TGCGCCAGCAGCTCAGGGCCCCAGGGCCTTAACATTCAGTACTTC	TRBJ2-4	TRBV4-3	.	.
CASSPEGQLQFF	TGTGCCAGCTCACCAGAGGGACAGCTGCAGTTCTTC	TRBJ2-1	TRBV18	.	TRBD1
CASLESGGPSTDTQYF	TGTGCCAGCCTCGAGTCGGGTGGGCCTAGCACAGATACGCAGTATTTT	TRBJ2-3	TRBV5-6	.	.
CAWGGTASSYNEQFF	TGTGCCTGGGGGGGAACAGCAAGCTCCTACAATGAGCAGTTCTTC	TRBJ2-1	TRBV30	.	.
CASSERGLGTEAFF	TGTGCCAGCAGTGAGAGGGGGTTAGGTACTGAAGCTTTCTTT	TRBJ1-1	TRBV6-1	medium-sized	.
CASSPDGGSYEQYF	TGTGCCAGCAGCCCCGACGGTGGTTCCTACGAGCAGTACTTC	TRBJ2-7	TRBV4-2	.	.